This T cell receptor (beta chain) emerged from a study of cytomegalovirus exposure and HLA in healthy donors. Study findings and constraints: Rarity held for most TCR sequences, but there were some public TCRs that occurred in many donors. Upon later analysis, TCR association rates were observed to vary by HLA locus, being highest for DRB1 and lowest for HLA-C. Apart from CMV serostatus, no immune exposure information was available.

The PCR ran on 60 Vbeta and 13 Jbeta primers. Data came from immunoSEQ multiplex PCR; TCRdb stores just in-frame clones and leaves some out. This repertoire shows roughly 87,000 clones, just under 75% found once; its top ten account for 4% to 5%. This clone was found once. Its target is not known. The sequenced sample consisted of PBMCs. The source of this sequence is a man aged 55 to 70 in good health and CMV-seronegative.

Here the CDR3 reads CASSSGTSGGDTQYF. The CDR3 region has the DNA TGTGCCAGCAGCTCGGGGACTAGCGGCGGAGATACGCAGTATTTT. The V and J genes are TRBV7-9 and TRBJ2-3; 11 bases are a match to TRBD2. The CDR3 is 15 amino acids. Trimming removed 4 bases from V and 5 bases from J; junction bases left unmatched: 5. Germline V lookup: CDR1 SEHNR, CDR2 FQNEAQ (reference sequence). Filled out from reference TRBV7-9 and TRBJ2-3, the complete variable domain reads DTGVSQNPRHKITKRGQNVTFRCDPISEHNRLYWYRQTLGQGPEFLTYFQNEAQLEKSRLLSDRFSAERPKGSFSTLEIQRTEQGDSAMYLCASSSGTSGGDTQYFGPGTRLTVL.